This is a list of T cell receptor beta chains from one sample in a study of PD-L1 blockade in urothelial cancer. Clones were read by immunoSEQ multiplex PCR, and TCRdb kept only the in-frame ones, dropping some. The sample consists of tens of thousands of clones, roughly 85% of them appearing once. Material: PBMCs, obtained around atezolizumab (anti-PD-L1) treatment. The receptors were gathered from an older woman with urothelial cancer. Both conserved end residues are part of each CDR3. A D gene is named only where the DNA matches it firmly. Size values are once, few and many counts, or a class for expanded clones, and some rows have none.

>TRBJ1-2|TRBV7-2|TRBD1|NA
TGTGCCAGCAGCTTAGTAGAGGGGGCGAACTATGGCTACACCTTC
CASSLVEGANYGYTF
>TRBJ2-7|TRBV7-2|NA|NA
TGTGCCAGCAGCTTAGCAAGCACCTACGAGCAGTACTTC
CASSLASTYEQYF
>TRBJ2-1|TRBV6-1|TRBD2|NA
TGTGCCAGCAGTGAACTGGTTGGGAGGGGAGGGCAGTTCTTC
CASSELVGRGGQFF
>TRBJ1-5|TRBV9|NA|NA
TGTGCCAGCAGCGAGACAGCAAATCAGCCCCAGCATTTT
CASSETANQPQHF
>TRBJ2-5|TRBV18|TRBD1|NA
TGTGCCAGCTCACCCGGGACAGGGATAGGAGAGACCCAGTACTTC
CASSPGTGIGETQYF
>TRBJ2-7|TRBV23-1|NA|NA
TGCGCCAGCAGTCGAAGTGACAACCCCTACGAGCAGTACTTC
CASSRSDNPYEQYF
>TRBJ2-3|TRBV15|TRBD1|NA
TGTGCCACCAGCAGAGAACTCGGCGGGACAGGGGGGCAAGCAGATACGCAGTATTTT
CATSRELGGTGGQADTQYF
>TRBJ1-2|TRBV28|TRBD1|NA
TGTGCCAGCAGTTCAGGGGGGATAATGAATGGCTACACCTTC
CASSSGGIMNGYTF
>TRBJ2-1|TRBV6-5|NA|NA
TGTGCCAGCAGTTACTTCAGGGATAATGAGCAGTTCTTC
CASSYFRDNEQFF
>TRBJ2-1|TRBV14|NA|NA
TGTGCCAGCAGCCTCGGGGGGCCAACCTACAATGAGCAGTTCTTC
CASSLGGPTYNEQFF
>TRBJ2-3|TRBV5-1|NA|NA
TGCGCCAGCAGGCTACTCACAGGCACAGATACGCAGTATTTT
CASRLLTGTDTQYF
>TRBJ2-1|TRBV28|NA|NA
TGTGCCAGCAGGCCTCTGCAGGGGAGTGAGCAGTTCTTC
CASRPLQGSEQFF
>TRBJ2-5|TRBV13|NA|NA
TGTGCCAGCAGCTTATGGGGGGAGCAAGAGACCCAGTACTTC
CASSLWGEQETQYF
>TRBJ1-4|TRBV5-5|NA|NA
TGTGCCAGCAGCTTGGAACAGCAAATCGTTGCAACTAATGAAAAACTGTTTTTT
CASSLEQQIVATNEKLFF
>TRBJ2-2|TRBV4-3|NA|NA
TGCGCCAGCAGCCAAGATCAGGGCCGGCAGGGGAACAGGGTGTTTTTT
CASSQDQGRQGNRVFF
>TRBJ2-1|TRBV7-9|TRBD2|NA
TGTGCCAGCAGCCCCTCTAGCGGGAGGGACCGGGACGGTGAGCAGTTCTTC
CASSPSSGRDRDGEQFF
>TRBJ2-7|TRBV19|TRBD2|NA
TGTGCCAGTAGTGGCCGGACTAGGATGAAGTACTTC
CASSGRTRMKYF
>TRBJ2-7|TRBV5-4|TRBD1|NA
TGTGCCAGCAGCGACGGGACAGGGGGACCTTACGAGCAGTACTTC
CASSDGTGGPYEQYF
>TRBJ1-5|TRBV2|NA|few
TGTGCCAGCAGTGAGGCCCAGGGGCTCCCTAATCAGCCCCAGCATTTT
CASSEAQGLPNQPQHF
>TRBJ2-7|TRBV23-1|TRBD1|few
TGCGCCAGCAGTCCCTGGACAGGGGGCTACGAGCAGTACTTC
CASSPWTGGYEQYF
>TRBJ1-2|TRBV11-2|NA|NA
TGTGCCAGCAGCCCCGGGTCCGGCTACACCTTC
CASSPGSGYTF
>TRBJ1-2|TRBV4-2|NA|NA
TGTGCCAGCAGCCAAGATTACATCGAGGGCGGCTACACCTTC
CASSQDYIEGGYTF
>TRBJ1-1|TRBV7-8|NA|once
TGTGCCAGCAGCTTAGTGGTTCCTAGTACTGAAGCTTTCTTT
CASSLVVPSTEAFF